This is a list of T cell receptor beta chains from one sample in a study of T cells in Graves' hyperthyroidism and ophthalmopathy. TCRdb used MiXCR to reprocess the multiplex PCR reads, holding one entry per CDR3 protein. This sample yields about 560,000 distinct CDR3 sequences, of which roughly a sixth are seen a single time; approximately 18% belongs to the top ten. What was sequenced was blood. The receptors were sampled from a young woman with Graves' hyperthyroidism. Both conserved end residues are part of each CDR3. The D gene is left open where the match is weak. Only part of the rows carry a size: once, few, many, or a class if the clone is expanded.

CASSAQEISNQPQHF,TGTGCCAGCAGCGCACAGGAGATTAGCAATCAGCCCCAGCATTTT,TRBV7-2,TRBJ1-5,-,-
CASSSIPKALITDTQYF,TGTGCCAGCAGTTCCATCCCCAAGGCGCTGATCACAGATACGCAGTATTTT,TRBV6-2/TRBV6-3,TRBJ2-3,-,many
CASSLRQGINEQYF,TGTGCCAGCAGCCTACGACAGGGTATTAACGAGCAGTACTTC,TRBV13,TRBJ2-7,TRBD1,many
CASSVGVTGGVGGDTQYF,TGTGCCAGCAGCGTAGGGGTTACTGGCGGGGTCGGGGGAGATACGCAGTATTTT,TRBV9,TRBJ2-3,-,-
CSARLAGHEQYF,TGCAGTGCCCGACTAGCGGGACACGAGCAGTACTTC,TRBV20-1,TRBJ2-7,TRBD2,-
CASKSSSADNEQFF,TGCGCCAGCAAAAGCAGTTCAGCGGACAATGAGCAGTTCTTC,TRBV5-1,TRBJ2-1,-,few
CASSDPDHYSHSGANVLTF,TGTGCCAGCAGTGACCCCGACCACTACTCCCACTCTGGGGCCAACGTCCTGACTTTC,TRBV6-1,TRBJ2-6,-,many
CASSPGLAGRSNTGELFF,TGCGCCAGCAGCCCTGGACTAGCGGGAAGATCGAACACCGGGGAGCTGTTTTTT,TRBV4-3,TRBJ2-2,TRBD2,-
CASSLMGQGRETQYF,TGTGCCAGCAGCTTAATGGGACAGGGGAGGGAGACCCAGTACTTC,TRBV7-2,TRBJ2-5,TRBD1,many
CASSWGGIEQYF,TGTGCCAGCAGCTGGGGGGGGATCGAGCAGTACTTC,TRBV5-6,TRBJ2-7,TRBD2,many
CASSGWERGDTQYF,TGTGCCAGCTCTGGATGGGAGAGAGGGGATACGCAGTATTTT,TRBV6-2/TRBV6-3,TRBJ2-3,-,many
CASSILRDTGELFF,TGTGCCAGTAGTATACTCAGGGACACCGGGGAGCTGTTTTTT,TRBV19,TRBJ2-2,-,once
CASRGGGETQYF,TGTGCCAGCCGGGGGGGCGGGGAGACCCAGTACTTC,TRBV13,TRBJ2-5,TRBD2,many
CASTRLVGGELFF,TGTGCCAGCACCCGACTAGTGGGCGGGGAGCTGTTTTTT,TRBV6-1,TRBJ2-2,-,-
CASQDRDSSNYGYTF,TGTGCCAGCCAAGACCGGGACAGCTCTAACTATGGCTACACCTTC,TRBV28,TRBJ1-2,TRBD1,-
CASSLALPSPLHF,TGTGCCAGCAGCTTAGCGCTACCCTCACCCCTCCACTTT,TRBV7-2,TRBJ1-6,-,many
CSAREFGGEGNTEAFF,TGCAGTGCTAGAGAGTTCGGGGGCGAGGGTAACACTGAAGCTTTCTTT,TRBV20-1,TRBJ1-1,-,many
CASSEIGDGVYEQYF,TGTGCCAGCAGTGAAATAGGGGACGGAGTATACGAGCAGTACTTC,TRBV6-1,TRBJ2-7,-,-
CASTRQVPTDTQYF,TGCGCCAGCACCAGACAGGTTCCCACAGATACGCAGTATTTT,TRBV5-1,TRBJ2-3,-,few
CASSQTLANEQYF,TGCGCCAGCAGCCAAACCCTAGCGAACGAGCAGTACTTC,TRBV7-8,TRBJ2-7,-,-
CASSIGWGSSGINEKLFF,TGTGCCAGTAGTATAGGGTGGGGGAGTTCCGGTATCAATGAAAAACTGTTTTTT,TRBV19,TRBJ1-4,-,-
CSVDSGQGSEQYF,TGCAGCGTTGACTCAGGACAGGGTAGCGAGCAGTACTTC,TRBV29-1,TRBJ2-7,TRBD1,few
CASSITQELEAFF,TGTGCCAGTAGTATTACCCAGGAGCTTGAAGCTTTCTTT,TRBV19,TRBJ1-1,-,few
CASSGVGAKRNQPQHF,TGTGCCAGCAGTGGGGTTGGCGCAAAGAGAAATCAGCCCCAGCATTTT,TRBV6-1,TRBJ1-5,-,few
CASSPAVFGELFF,TGCGCCAGCAGCCCGGCAGTCTTTGGGGAGCTGTTTTTT,TRBV5-1,TRBJ2-2,-,-
CAISFTGDETQYF,TGTGCCATAAGCTTTACCGGGGATGAGACCCAGTACTTC,TRBV10-3,TRBJ2-5,-,-
CASSLAWQPSTDTQYF,TGCGCCAGCAGCTTGGCCTGGCAGCCAAGCACAGATACGCAGTATTTT,TRBV5-1,TRBJ2-3,-,few
CASSVEWMNTEAFF,TGTGCCAGCAGCGTAGAATGGATGAACACTGAAGCTTTCTTT,TRBV9,TRBJ1-1,-,few
CASTRPGQEKLFF,TGTGCCAGTACCCGGCCGGGACAGGAAAAACTGTTTTTT,TRBV19,TRBJ1-4,TRBD1,few
CASSPSAGLGYEQYF,TGCGCCAGCAGCCCCAGTGCCGGACTAGGCTACGAGCAGTACTTC,TRBV5-1,TRBJ2-7,TRBD2,-
CASSQQPGQVNYGYTF,TGTGCCAGCAGCCAACAACCGGGACAGGTGAACTATGGCTACACCTTC,TRBV14,TRBJ1-2,TRBD1,few
CASKMELSYEQYF,TGTGCCAGCAAGATGGAACTCTCCTACGAGCAGTACTTC,TRBV2,TRBJ2-7,-,-
CASSSRGSGSTFTDTQYF,TGTGCCAGCAGTTCCCGGGGTAGCGGGAGCACATTCACAGATACGCAGTATTTT,TRBV27,TRBJ2-3,TRBD2,-
CASSIADRGSYEQYF,TGTGCCAGTAGTATAGCCGACAGGGGGTCCTACGAGCAGTACTTC,TRBV19,TRBJ2-7,TRBD1,few
CASSSYSDRNYEQYF,TGTGCCAGCAGCTCCTACTCCGACAGAAACTACGAGCAGTACTTC,TRBV7-9,TRBJ2-7,-,few
CASSHRPGLAVYEQYF,TGTGCCAGCAGCCATCGGCCGGGACTAGCGGTATACGAGCAGTACTTC,TRBV28,TRBJ2-7,TRBD2,few
CSATGNKNTEAFF,TGCAGCGCCACAGGAAACAAGAACACTGAAGCTTTCTTT,TRBV29-1,TRBJ1-1,-,many
CATSDRTLAGGTYNEQFF,TGTGCCACCAGTGACCGGACCCTTGCAGGGGGGACCTACAATGAGCAGTTCTTC,TRBV24-1,TRBJ2-1,-,-
CASSELGESGNTIYF,TGTGCCAGCAGTGAGTTAGGAGAATCTGGAAACACCATATATTTT,TRBV2,TRBJ1-3,-,-
CSAITGISSPLHF,TGCAGTGCCATTACAGGGATTTCCTCACCCCTCCACTTT,TRBV20-1,TRBJ1-6,-,few
CASSPIAGMMSTDTQYF,TGTGCCAGCAGCCCGATTGCGGGGATGATGAGCACAGATACGCAGTATTTT,TRBV3-1,TRBJ2-3,-,-
CSANRDRSTYEQYF,TGCAGTGCTAACCGGGACAGGAGCACCTACGAGCAGTACTTC,TRBV20-1,TRBJ2-7,TRBD1,many
CASSIQGPNSNQPQHF,TGTGCCAGCAGCATACAGGGGCCAAATAGCAATCAGCCCCAGCATTTT,TRBV2,TRBJ1-5,TRBD1,many
CASSPGLSVLPYNEQFF,TGTGCCAGCAGTCCTGGTCTTTCGGTTCTCCCCTACAATGAGCAGTTCTTC,TRBV27,TRBJ2-1,-,many
CASSLGEQYF,TGTGCCAGCAGTTTGGGTGAGCAGTACTTC,TRBV28,TRBJ2-7,-,many
CASSLAGTIREAFF,TGTGCCAGCAGCTTAGCCGGGACGATCCGTGAAGCTTTCTTT,TRBV7-6,TRBJ1-1,-,-
CASSPNRGLTDTQYF,TGTGCCAGCAGTCCTAATAGAGGTTTAACAGATACGCAGTATTTT,TRBV12-3/TRBV12-4,TRBJ2-3,-,many
CASSAGLAGGPQETQYF,TGCGCCAGCAGCGCGGGACTAGCGGGGGGGCCACAAGAGACCCAGTACTTC,TRBV5-1,TRBJ2-5,TRBD2,once
CASSLPLRLARNSYEQYF,TGTGCCAGCAGCCTTCCCCTTAGACTAGCGCGAAACTCCTACGAGCAGTACTTC,TRBV28,TRBJ2-7,TRBD2,-
CASRGHAPNTGELFF,TGTGCCAGCAGGGGACACGCTCCGAACACCGGGGAGCTGTTTTTT,TRBV6-1,TRBJ2-2,-,-
CSAANWDREDNEQFF,TGCAGTGCTGCCAATTGGGACAGGGAGGACAATGAGCAGTTCTTC,TRBV20-1,TRBJ2-1,TRBD1,-
CASSPTTGGYGYTF,TGTGCCAGCAGTCCGACGACAGGGGGATATGGCTACACCTTC,TRBV28,TRBJ1-2,TRBD1,many
CATTDRGGDEAFF,TGTGCCACCACTGACAGGGGGGGGGATGAAGCTTTCTTT,TRBV24-1,TRBJ1-1,TRBD1,many
CASSFLAGVHTDTQYF,TGCGCCAGCAGCTTTCTAGCGGGAGTACACACAGATACGCAGTATTTT,TRBV5-1,TRBJ2-3,TRBD2,-
CSASRSYTEAFF,TGCAGTGCTAGTAGGAGCTACACTGAAGCTTTCTTT,TRBV20-1,TRBJ1-1,-,few
CASSVGGSGQPQHF,TGTGCCAGCAGCGTAGGAGGATCAGGTCAGCCCCAGCATTTT,TRBV9,TRBJ1-5,-,-
CASTTGGRRTYTRNIQYF,TGTGCCAGCACCACCGGTGGGAGAAGGACATACACTAGGAACATTCAGTACTTC,TRBV28,TRBJ2-4,-,many